The source of this T cell receptor beta chain is a study of T-cell reconstitution after alpha-beta-depleted transplantation in children. Trimming shortened V by 2 bases and J by 0 bases, and 7 bases separated the two germline ends. The CDR3 is 14 amino acids. Germline V lookup: CDR1 LGHDT, CDR2 YNNKEL (reference sequence). This clonotype was counted between two and nine times. Unique molecular identifiers were incorporated when the TCRbeta library was constructed. TCRdb re-derived calls from the PCR reads in MiXCR, one entry per CDR3 protein. The table has approximately 640,000 distinct CDR3 sequences, 16% seen once.

The sequenced sample was PBMCs from the stem cell graft donor, obtained from the stem cell graft. The J gene is TRBJ1-1, the V gene TRBV3-1; D is uncertain. The source is a human donor who donated a stem cell graft to a child with acute myeloid leukemia. The CDR3 reads CASSQIDMNTEAFF. CDR3 sequence (DNA): TGTGCCAGCAGCCAAATCGACATGAACACTGAAGCTTTCTTT. The full variable domain, with the rest looked up from reference TRBV3-1 and TRBJ1-1, is DTAVSQTPKYLVTQMGNDKSIKCEQNLGHDTMYWYKQDSKKFLKIMFSYNNKELIINETVPNRFSPKSPDKAHLNLHINSLELGDSAVYFCASSQIDMNTEAFFGQGTRLTVV.